Shown below are 11 T cell receptor beta chains from a single sample sequenced in a study of shared clonotypes between healthy human individuals. TCRdb keeps only in-frame clones here, not all; method: immunoSEQ multiplex PCR. The data hold 500,000 or so clones, with 95% to 96% observed a single time. The sequencing input was naive CD4+ T cells sorted from blood. Subset reported: CD45RA+ positively selected. All receptors derive from a woman between 25 and 40 years old in good health.

The chain uses TRBV9 and TRBJ2-7; 7 bases fit TRBD1. This CDR3 comprises 15 residues. J lost 2 bases, V lost 4 bases, and 9 bases had no gene match. From germline, CDR1 is SGDLS and CDR2 YYNGEE. In nucleotides, the CDR3 is TGTGCCAGCAGCTTACGGACAGGACCTACCTACGAGCAGTACTTC. It codes for CASSLRTGPTYEQYF.

The chain carries TRBV7-6 and TRBJ2-7; TRBD2 agrees at 10 bases. CDR3 length: 16 residues. The germline V gene encodes CDR1 SGHVS and CDR2 FNYEAQ. With 4 bases clipped from V and 6 bases from J, the junction kept 12 bases outside the gene matches. CDR3 protein: CASSWDIAGGRSEQYF. The CDR3 region has the DNA TGTGCCAGCAGCTGGGATATAGCGGGAGGCCGGAGCGAGCAGTACTTC.

This rearrangement joins TRBV28 to TRBJ1-1; 7 bases are shared with TRBD1. J lost 1 base, V lost 5 bases, and 1 base had no gene match. From germline, CDR1 is MDHEN and CDR2 SYDVKM. The CDR3 has 13 amino acids. The CDR3 region has the DNA TGTGCCAGCAGTCGGACAGGGAACACTGAAGCTTTCTTT. Residues: CASSRTGNTEAFF.

This sequence joins TRBV9 and TRBJ2-2, with TRBD1 identical over 8 bases. This CDR3 is built from 15 residues. Germline V gives CDR1 SGDLS, CDR2 YYNGEE. V dropped 3 bases and J dropped 5; count of bases not matched to a gene: 6. The CDR3 sequence is CASSARTGRTGELFF. CDR3 bases: TGTGCCAGCAGCGCCCGGACAGGGCGGACCGGGGAGCTGTTTTTT. The variable domain in full, with the rest retrieved from reference TRBV9 and TRBJ2-2, is DSGVTQTPKHLITATGQRVTLRCSPRSGDLSVYWYQQSLDQGLQFLIQYYNGEERAKGNILERFSAQQFPDLHSELNLSSLELGDSALYFCASSARTGRTGELFFGEGSRLTVL.

The genes are TRBV7-6 and TRBJ2-2; either TRBD1 or TRBD2 may supply D (5 bases each). Germline V lookup: CDR1 SGHVS, CDR2 FNYEAQ. Trimming pared 0 bases from V and 3 bases from J, leaving 11 bases between. The CDR3 sequence is 16 residues long. As DNA, the CDR3 is TGTGCCAGCAGCTTAGCCGCCGGGACCGACACCGGGGAGCTGTTTTTT. Its translation: CASSLAAGTDTGELFF.

The J gene is TRBJ1-1, the V gene TRBV18; maybe TRBD1 (5 bases). V lost 1 base, J lost 5 bases, and 14 bases lay in between. The CDR3 consists of 15 residues. CDR1 is KGHSH, CDR2 LQKENI, per germline. DNA for the CDR3: TGTGCCAGCTCACCACGGACGGCCTCAGGGACTGAAGCTTTCTTT. Translating it yields CASSPRTASGTEAFF. Complete variable domain (other parts from reference TRBV18 and TRBJ1-1): NAGVMQNPRHLVRRRGQEARLRCSPMKGHSHVYWYRQLPEEGLKFMVYLQKENIIDESGMPKERFSAEFPKEGPSILRIQQVVRGDSAAYFCASSPRTASGTEAFFGQGTRLTVV.

The chain links TRBV13 to TRBJ2-3; TRBD2 agrees at 11 bases. Trimming removed 6 bases from V and 4 bases from J; junction bases left unmatched: 12. Looked up from germline, CDR1 is PRHDT and CDR2 is FYEKMQ (reference sequence). The CDR3 is made up of 17 amino acids. In DNA, the CDR3 is TGTGCCAGCAGTCAGGATTATAGCGGGAGGGTCTCAGATACGCAGTATTTT. Protein: CASSQDYSGRVSDTQYF.

This sequence joins TRBV21-1 and TRBJ2-7. TRBV21-1 is assigned pseudogene status. The CDR3 extends over 15 amino acids. The DNA for the CDR3 is TGTGCCAGCAGCAATAGCCGGACCTCCGCCTACGAGCAGTACTTC. Translating it yields CASSNSRTSAYEQYF.

This clone is a singleton in its sample. The chain has TRBV7-9 and TRBJ1-2, with 7 bases lining up with TRBD1. Trimming cost V 6 bases and J 8 bases; bases outside gene matches: 12. From germline, CDR1 is SEHNR and CDR2 FQNEAQ (reference sequence). CDR3 length equals 14 residues. CDR3 region: CASRAGNRGPGYTF. DNA for the CDR3: TGTGCCAGCAGGGCGGGGAATAGGGGGCCGGGCTACACCTTC.

The J gene is TRBJ1-5, the V gene TRBV19; weak D call: TRBD1 (6 bases). Germline CDR1 LNHDA, CDR2 SQIVND (reference sequence). The CDR3 sequence is 17 residues long. Trimming took off 8 bases at V and 4 bases at J, with 24 bases between the two ends. The CDR3 spells CASGVQSQGLGNQPQHF. CDR3 bases: TGTGCCAGTGGTGTCCAATCACAGGGTTTGGGGAATCAGCCCCAGCATTTT.

This sequence joins TRBV7-2 and TRBJ2-5; TRBD2 might be the D (6 bases). The germline V and J ends were trimmed by 6 bases and 7 bases, with 21 bases remaining between them. This CDR3 is built from 15 residues. Germline CDR1 is SGHTA and CDR2 is FQGNSA. CDR3 nucleotide sequence: TGTGCCAGCAGGGGTTTCGGGAGTGGGGGGAGGACCCAGTACTTC. Its translation: CASRGFGSGGRTQYF.